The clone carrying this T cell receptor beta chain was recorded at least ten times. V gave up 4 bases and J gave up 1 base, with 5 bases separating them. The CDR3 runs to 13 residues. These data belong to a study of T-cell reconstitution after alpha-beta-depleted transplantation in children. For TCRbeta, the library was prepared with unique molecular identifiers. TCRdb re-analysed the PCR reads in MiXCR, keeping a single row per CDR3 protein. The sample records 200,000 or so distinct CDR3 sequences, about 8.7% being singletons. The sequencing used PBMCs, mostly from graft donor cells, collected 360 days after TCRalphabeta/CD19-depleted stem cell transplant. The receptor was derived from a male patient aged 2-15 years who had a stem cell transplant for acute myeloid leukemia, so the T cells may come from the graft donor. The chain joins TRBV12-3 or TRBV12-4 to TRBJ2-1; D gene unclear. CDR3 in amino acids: CASSSTSYNEQFF. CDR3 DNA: TGTGCCAGCAGTTCAACGTCCTACAATGAGCAGTTCTTC.